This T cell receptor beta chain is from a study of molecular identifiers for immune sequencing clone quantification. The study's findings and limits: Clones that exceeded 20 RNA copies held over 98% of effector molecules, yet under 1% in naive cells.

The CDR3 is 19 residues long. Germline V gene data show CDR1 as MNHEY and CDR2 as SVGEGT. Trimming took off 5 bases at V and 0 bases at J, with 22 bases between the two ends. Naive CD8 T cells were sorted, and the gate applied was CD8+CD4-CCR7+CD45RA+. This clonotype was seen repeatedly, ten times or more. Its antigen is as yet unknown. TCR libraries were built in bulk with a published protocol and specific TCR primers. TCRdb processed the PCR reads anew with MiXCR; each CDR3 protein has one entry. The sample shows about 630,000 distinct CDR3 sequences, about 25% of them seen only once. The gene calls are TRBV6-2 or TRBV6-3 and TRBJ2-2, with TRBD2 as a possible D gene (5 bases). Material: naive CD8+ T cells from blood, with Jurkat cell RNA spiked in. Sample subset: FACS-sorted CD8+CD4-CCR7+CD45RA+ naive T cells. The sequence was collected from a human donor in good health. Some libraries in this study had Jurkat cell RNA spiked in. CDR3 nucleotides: TGTGCCAGCAGTCCCCCAAACCCGGGGTGGGGTTCGAACACCGGGGAGCTGTTTTTT. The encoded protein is CASSPPNPGWGSNTGELFF.